The entry below describes one T cell receptor (beta chain). Its antigen is still unknown. Base qualities are not provided; no much larger clone lies one nucleotide away. The CDR3, from cysteine to phenylalanine, totals 19 residues. The kept DNA is CDR3 alone, 57 bases in frame from the first base. Reading the germline V gene gives CDR1 SGHTA and CDR2 FQGTGA. A distance of 21 bases separates the germline ends of V and J, which lose 2 bases and 4 bases respectively. The immunoSEQ Assay, a bias-controlled multiplex PCR, was used to amplify TCRbeta CDR3 regions from genomic DNA. As for the original processing: Nucleated cell counts per sample were estimated from amplification of reference gene primers within the assay. To quantify the absolute abundance of each unique TCRbeta CDR3 rearrangement, sequence reads were collapsed and filtered. For each sample, productive Simpson clonality was calculated as the square root of Simpson's diversity index over productive rearrangements. TCRdb holds this immuneACCESS table with in-frame rearrangements only. Some clones are missing; in checked studies, unresolved V genes explain under half, and the rest has no known cause. D and trimming were read from the DNA, whereas the V and J calls and clone size are those reported in that table. In this sample the table shows approximately 400,000 clones, 88% of which occur a single time. The top ten constitute about 1.2% of the sample.

This specimen comes from a study of blood T cell repertoires in COVID-19 (dated by TCRdb to between 2020 and 2021). In terms of the full investigation: Samples covering the acute and convalescent phases of COVID-19 were provided by collaborators in the United States, Italy and Spain. The material from the prospective study consisted of cDNA or gDNA derived from T cells, B-cell-depleted T cells, or PBMCs. Deeply sampled blood TCRbeta repertoires from subjects exposed to, actively infected with, or recovered from COVID-19 were included in the dataset. The repertoires were released in a freely available public database meant as a resource for research on the immune response to SARS-CoV-2. The samples were drawn from two sources: the first 160 participants of the ongoing ImmuneRACE study, and 950 to 1,500 subjects contributed by 6 global collaborators. A de-identified subject ID, COVID-19 status, age in years and sex were almost always included in the sample metadata. Where available, HLA class I and class II types were obtained from metadata supplied by the sample provider rather than from assay-based typing.

Overall study results and their limits: How much clinical and demographic metadata was included differed by source and by participant, and the metadata was provided uncurated.

In the prospective study, participants were roughly 18 to 95 years old, resided in 20 to 30 geographic areas of the United States, and were enrolled through a virtual design. To assign participants to cohorts, the prospective study relied on clinical history that participants themselves reported in a screening survey and a study questionnaire. Recovered participants in ImmuneRACE Cohort 3 were defined as having two consecutive negative NP/OP PCR tests, clearance from a healthcare professional, or resolution of symptoms. Each participant in the prospective study had whole blood, serum and a nasopharyngeal or oropharyngeal swab collected by mobile phlebotomists. Prospective study participants could optionally give additional blood draws and questionnaires over an approximately 2-month period. Before DNA extraction, blood samples from the prospective study were shipped at room temperature or frozen.

The TCR originated in a woman younger than 35 who had recovered from COVID-19. Sequencing was carried out using PBMCs or T cells enriched from blood (not recorded which). The rearranged segments are TRBV7-3 and TRBJ1-6, with a tentative D gene TRBD1 over 5 matching bases. DNA sequence: TGTGCCAGCAGCTTAGAAGCCCGCGGGACTAATCAATATAATTCACCCCTCCACTTT. The translation is CASSLEARGTNQYNSPLHF.